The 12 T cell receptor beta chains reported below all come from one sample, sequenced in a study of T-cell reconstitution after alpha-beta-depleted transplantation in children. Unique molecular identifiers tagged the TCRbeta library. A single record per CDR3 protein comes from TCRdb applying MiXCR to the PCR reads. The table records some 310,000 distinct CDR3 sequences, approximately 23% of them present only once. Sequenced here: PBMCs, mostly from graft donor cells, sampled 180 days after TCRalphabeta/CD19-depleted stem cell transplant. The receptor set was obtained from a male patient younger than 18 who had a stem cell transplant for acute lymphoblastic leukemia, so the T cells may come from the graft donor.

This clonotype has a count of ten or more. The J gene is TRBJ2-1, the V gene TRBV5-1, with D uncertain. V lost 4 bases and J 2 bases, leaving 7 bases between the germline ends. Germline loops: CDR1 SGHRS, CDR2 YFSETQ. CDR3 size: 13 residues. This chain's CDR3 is CASSRVTYNEQFF. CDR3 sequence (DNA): TGCGCCAGCAGCCGGGTCACCTACAATGAGCAGTTCTTC.

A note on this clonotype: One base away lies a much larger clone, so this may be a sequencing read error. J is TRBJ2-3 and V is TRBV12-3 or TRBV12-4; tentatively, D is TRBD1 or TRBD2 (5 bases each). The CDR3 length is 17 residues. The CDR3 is CACSPRTGTLRGDTQYF. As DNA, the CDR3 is TGTGCCTGCAGTCCTAGAACCGGGACCCTGAGGGGAGATACGCAGTATTTT.

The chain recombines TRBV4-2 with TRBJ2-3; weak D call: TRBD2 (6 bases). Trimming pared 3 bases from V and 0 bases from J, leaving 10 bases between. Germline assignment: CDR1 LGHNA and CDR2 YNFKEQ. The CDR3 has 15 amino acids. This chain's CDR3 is CASSHLGTSTDTQYF. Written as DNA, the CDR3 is TGTGCCAGCAGCCATTTAGGGACTAGCACAGATACGCAGTATTTT.

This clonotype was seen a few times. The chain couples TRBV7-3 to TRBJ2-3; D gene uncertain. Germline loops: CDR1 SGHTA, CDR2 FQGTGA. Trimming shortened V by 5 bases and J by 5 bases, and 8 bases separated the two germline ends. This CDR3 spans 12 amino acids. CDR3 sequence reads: CASSPGRDTQYF. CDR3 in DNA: TGTGCCAGCAGCCCTGGACGAGATACGCAGTATTTT.

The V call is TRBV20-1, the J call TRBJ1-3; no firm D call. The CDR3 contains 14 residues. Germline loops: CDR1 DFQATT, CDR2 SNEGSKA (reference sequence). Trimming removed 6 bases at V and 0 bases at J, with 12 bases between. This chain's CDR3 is CSAERPGSGNTIYF. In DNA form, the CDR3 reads TGCAGTGCGGAACGACCGGGCTCTGGAAACACCATATATTTT.

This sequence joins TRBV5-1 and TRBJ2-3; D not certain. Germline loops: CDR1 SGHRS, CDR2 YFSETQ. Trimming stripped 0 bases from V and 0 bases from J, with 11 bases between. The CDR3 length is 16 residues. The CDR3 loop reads CASSLVVTTSTDTQYF. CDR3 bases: TGCGCCAGCAGCTTGGTGGTCACAACTAGCACAGATACGCAGTATTTT.

As DNA, the CDR3 is TGTGCCAGCAGCCGACAGGGGTTTCGCTATGGCTACACCTTC. This codes for CASSRQGFRYGYTF. The V call is TRBV3-1, the J call TRBJ1-2, with 8 bases aligning to TRBD1. CDR1 is LGHDT and CDR2 is YNNKEL in the germline V gene (reference sequence). V lost 4 bases, J lost 4 bases, and 5 bases stayed unmatched. CDR3 length: 14 amino acids.

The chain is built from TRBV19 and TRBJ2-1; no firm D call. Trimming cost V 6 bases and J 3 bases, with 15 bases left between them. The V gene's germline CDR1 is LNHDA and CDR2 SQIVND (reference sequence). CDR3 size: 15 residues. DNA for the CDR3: TGTGCCAGTAGCTTCTCCGCGCGGTTCTACAATGAGCAGTTCTTC. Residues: CASSFSARFYNEQFF.

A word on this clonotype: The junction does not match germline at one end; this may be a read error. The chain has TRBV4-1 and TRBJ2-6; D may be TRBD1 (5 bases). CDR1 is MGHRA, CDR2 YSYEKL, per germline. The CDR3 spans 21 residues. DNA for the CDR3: TGCGCCAGCAACGCAAGAGTCGTCGCCCTCCGATCGGGCTCTGGGGCCAACGTCCTTACTTTC. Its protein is CASNARVVALRSGSGANVLTF.

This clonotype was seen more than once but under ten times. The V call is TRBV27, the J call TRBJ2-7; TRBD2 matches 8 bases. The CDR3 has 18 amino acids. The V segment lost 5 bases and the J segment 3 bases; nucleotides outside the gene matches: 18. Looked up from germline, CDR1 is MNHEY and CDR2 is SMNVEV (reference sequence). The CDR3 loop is CASSPSGLAVATGYEQYF. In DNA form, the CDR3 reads TGTGCCAGCAGTCCGTCCGGACTAGCCGTGGCAACTGGCTACGAGCAGTACTTC.

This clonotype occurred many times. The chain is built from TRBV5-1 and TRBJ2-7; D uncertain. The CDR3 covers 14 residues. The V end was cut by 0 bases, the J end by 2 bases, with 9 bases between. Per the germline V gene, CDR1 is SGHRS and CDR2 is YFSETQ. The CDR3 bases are TGCGCCAGCAGCTTGGGAGGCGCTACCTACGAGCAGTACTTC. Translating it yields CASSLGGATYEQYF.

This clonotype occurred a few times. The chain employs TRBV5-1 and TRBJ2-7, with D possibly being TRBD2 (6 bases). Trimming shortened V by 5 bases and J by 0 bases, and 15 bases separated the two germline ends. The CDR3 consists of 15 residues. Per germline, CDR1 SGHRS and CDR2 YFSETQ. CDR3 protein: CASRGSGLYSYEQYF. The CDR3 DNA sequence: TGCGCCAGCAGGGGGTCGGGACTTTACTCCTACGAGCAGTACTTC.